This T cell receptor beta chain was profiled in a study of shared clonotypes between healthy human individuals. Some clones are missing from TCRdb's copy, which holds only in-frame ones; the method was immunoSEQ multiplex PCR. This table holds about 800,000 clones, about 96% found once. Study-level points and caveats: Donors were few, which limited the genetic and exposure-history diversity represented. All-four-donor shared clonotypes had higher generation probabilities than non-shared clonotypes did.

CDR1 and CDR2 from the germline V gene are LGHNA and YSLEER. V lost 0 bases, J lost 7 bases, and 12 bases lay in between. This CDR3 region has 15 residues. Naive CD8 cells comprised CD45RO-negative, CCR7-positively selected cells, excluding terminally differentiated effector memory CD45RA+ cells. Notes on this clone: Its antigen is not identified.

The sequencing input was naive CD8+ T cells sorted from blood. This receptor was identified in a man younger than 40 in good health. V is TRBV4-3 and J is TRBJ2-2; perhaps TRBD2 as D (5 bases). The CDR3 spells CASSQDSGWLGELFF. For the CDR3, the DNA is TGCGCCAGCAGCCAAGATTCGGGGTGGCTCGGGGAGCTGTTTTTT.